Shown below are 17 T cell receptor beta chains from a single sample sequenced in a study of cytomegalovirus exposure and HLA in healthy donors. PCR involved 60 Vbeta and 13 Jbeta primers. This table comes from immunoSEQ multiplex PCR, and its TCRdb copy is limited to in-frame clones, with some not included. The table includes about 130,000 clones, roughly 84% detected once. Sequencing was carried out using PBMCs. All receptors come from a boy aged 5-17 years in good health and CMV-seronegative.

This clone has only one observation. The chain recombines TRBV7-9 with TRBJ2-7; 8 bases line up with TRBD2. The CDR3 spans 14 residues. CDR1 SEHNR and CDR2 FQNEAQ come from the germline V gene (reference sequence). V lost 6 bases and J lost 6; bases outside the gene matches: 10. The CDR3 nucleotides read TGTGCCAGCAGTCCAATAGCGGGGACGCCCGAGCAGTACTTC. Amino acid sequence: CASSPIAGTPEQYF.

The chain employs TRBV10-3 and TRBJ1-5; possibly TRBD1 for D (6 bases). The CDR3 has 14 amino acids. V was clipped by 5 bases and J by 6 bases, with 14 bases between them. Germline-derived CDR1 and CDR2 are ENHRY and SYGVKD. CDR3 loop: CAISPAGVAQPQHF. CDR3 sequence (DNA): TGTGCCATCAGTCCCGCAGGGGTGGCTCAGCCCCAGCATTTT.

The V gene is TRBV4-3, the J gene TRBJ1-3, with 9 bases aligning to TRBD1. The CDR3 consists of 16 residues. V shed 0 bases and J 2 bases; nucleotides not matched to a gene: 2. The germline V gene has CDR1 LGHNA and CDR2 YSLEER. The CDR3 region is CASSQDRQGAGNTIYF. The CDR3 coding sequence is TGCGCCAGCAGCCAAGATCGACAGGGGGCTGGAAACACCATATATTTT.

This rearrangement joins TRBV7-2 to TRBJ2-7; tentative D call: TRBD2 (6 bases). The CDR3 has 14 residues. In germline, CDR1 is SGHTA, CDR2 FQGNSA. The V gene lost 1 base and the J gene lost 0 bases, with 7 bases spanning the gap. The CDR3 reads CASSLVGSSYEQYF. The CDR3 nucleotides read TGTGCCAGCAGCTTAGTCGGGAGCTCCTACGAGCAGTACTTC.

The chain links TRBV6-5 to TRBJ1-2; D ambiguous. The CDR3 is made up of 11 amino acids. Trimming left V 10 bases short and J 0 bases short, with 6 bases between. Germline V gene sequence: CDR1 MNHEY, CDR2 SVGAGI. The CDR3 spells CATGPNYGYTF. Here the CDR3 DNA reads TGTGCCACCGGTCCTAACTATGGCTACACCTTC.

The CDR3 loop reads CASRDNNQPQHF. For the CDR3, the DNA is TGTGCCAGCAGGGACAACAATCAGCCCCAGCATTTT. This sequence joins TRBV2 and TRBJ1-5; D possibly corresponds to TRBD1 (5 bases). CDR1 is SNHLY, CDR2 FYNNEI, per germline. The CDR3 extends over 12 amino acids. V was clipped by 6 bases and J by 3 bases, with 6 bases between them.

V is TRBV7-9 and J is TRBJ2-1; TRBD2 matches at 13 bases. V shed 5 bases and J 7 bases; nucleotides not matched to a gene: 5. The CDR3 runs to 15 residues. Germline CDR1 SEHNR, CDR2 FQNEAQ (reference sequence). The CDR3 spells CASSMGLAGLNEQFF. The CDR3 coding sequence is TGTGCCAGCAGCATGGGACTAGCGGGGTTAAATGAGCAGTTCTTC.

This sequence joins TRBV19 and TRBJ1-6; 11 bases align to TRBD1. Germline CDR1 and CDR2: LNHDA and SQIVND (reference sequence). Germline trimming cut 3 bases from V and 11 bases from J; bases unmatched to any gene: 9. The CDR3 covers 16 residues. The CDR3 coding sequence is TGTGCCAGTAGTATCCGAGGACAGGGGGCCGGGGCACCCCTCCACTTT. Its protein product is CASSIRGQGAGAPLHF.

The rearrangement links TRBV27 to TRBJ1-2, with TRBD1 matching over 7 bases. CDR3 length equals 15 residues. CDR1 and CDR2 from the germline V gene are MNHEY and SMNVEV (reference sequence). Trimming cost V 4 bases and J 4 bases; bases outside gene matches: 9. The CDR3 reads CASSYRQGQSYGYTF. The CDR3 DNA is TGTGCCAGCAGTTACCGACAGGGTCAGAGCTATGGCTACACCTTC.

The rearrangement links TRBV11-1 to TRBJ1-6, with D hard to call. CDR3 length: 12 amino acids. Trimming took off 4 bases at V and 6 bases at J, with 4 bases between the two ends. Germline CDR1 and CDR2: SGHAT and FQDESV (reference sequence). The CDR3 is CASSSVNSPLHF. The CDR3 bases are TGTGCCAGCAGCTCGGTTAATTCACCCCTCCACTTT.

The chain recombines TRBV6-5 with TRBJ1-1; D is possibly TRBD1 (6 bases). This CDR3 region has 15 residues. Germline V lookup: CDR1 MNHEY, CDR2 SVGAGI. V was trimmed by 5 bases and J by 3 bases, leaving 16 bases between them. The CDR3 DNA reads as TGTGCCAGCAGTAGATCACCAGGGGCTGACACTGAAGCTTTCTTT. Protein sequence: CASSRSPGADTEAFF.

V gene TRBV5-6 combines with J gene TRBJ2-3, with 13 bases aligning to TRBD2. Germline CDR1 reads SGHDT; CDR2 reads YYEEEE. The J segment lost 6 bases and the V segment lost 4 bases, leaving 8 bases of the junction unmatched. The length of the CDR3 is 16 residues. DNA for the CDR3: TGTGCCAGCAGCCAAGGGACTAGCGGGACCTGGGATACGCAGTATTTT. This codes for CASSQGTSGTWDTQYF.

The rearrangement joins TRBV28 to TRBJ1-2; 11 bases map to TRBD1. This CDR3 region has 16 residues. Trimming removed 4 bases from V and 4 bases from J; junction bases left unmatched: 8. CDR1 is MDHEN and CDR2 is SYDVKM in the germline V gene. CDR3 protein: CASSSGQGAQGYGYTF. CDR3 in DNA: TGTGCCAGCAGTTCCGGACAGGGGGCGCAAGGCTATGGCTACACCTTC.

V usage is TRBV14 and J usage is TRBJ2-1, with TRBD2 matching over 8 bases. CDR1 is SGHDN, CDR2 FVKESK, per germline. Unmatched junction bases numbered 2, after V lost 1 base and J lost 9 bases. The CDR3 contains 13 residues. CDR3 loop: CASSQVSGSEQFF. The DNA of the CDR3 is TGTGCCAGCAGCCAAGTGAGCGGGAGTGAGCAGTTCTTC.

The chain recombines TRBV7-9 with TRBJ1-5; tentatively, D is TRBD1 (5 bases). V lost 5 bases and J lost 5, with 16 bases in between. The CDR3 has 15 residues. The germline V gene has CDR1 SEHNR and CDR2 FQNEAQ (reference sequence). The CDR3 nucleotides read TGTGCCAGCAGCGCCCCGGGACCGGGAGATCAGCCCCAGCATTTT. It yields the protein CASSAPGPGDQPQHF.

The chain recombines TRBV7-9 with TRBJ2-3; 11 nucleotides match TRBD1. V shed 5 bases and J 2 bases; nucleotides not matched to a gene: 6. This CDR3 region has 16 residues. The germline V gene has CDR1 SEHNR and CDR2 FQNEAQ (reference sequence). In DNA, the CDR3 is TGTGCCAGCAGCCCTAGGACAGGGGGCGCCACAGATACGCAGTATTTT. It is translated as CASSPRTGGATDTQYF.

The rearrangement links TRBV29-1 to TRBJ1-1, with unresolved D. Germline V CDR1 and CDR2: SQVTM, ANQGSEA. This CDR3 is built from 12 residues. V was cut by 4 bases and J by 4 bases, with 10 bases left in between. The CDR3 region is CSVGTRSTEAFF. For the CDR3, the DNA is TGCAGCGTTGGAACCAGAAGCACTGAAGCTTTCTTT.